This is a list of T cell receptor beta chains from one sample in a study of OX40 agonist ivuxolimab in advanced cancers. TCRdb's table, derived via immunoSEQ multiplex PCR, lists solely in-frame clones and lacks some. The sample lists about 64,000 clones, roughly nine tenths occurring once. The sequencing here drew on CD4+ or CD8+ T cells sorted from blood, taken in a trial of the OX40 agonist ivuxolimab. All receptors come from an adult with an advanced solid tumor such as melanoma, head and neck, liver or kidney cancer. The conserved cysteine and the conserved F or W are not part of the CDR3 here. The D gene is left open where the match is weak. Not every row has a clone size; where given, it reads once, few, many or a size class.

TRBV6-1,TRBJ2-7,many,.,ASSYEQY
TRBV10-3,TRBJ1-6,.,.,AISDQVEGTPLH
TRBV5-8,TRBJ2-5,.,.,ASSLDRLETQY
TRBV7-9,TRBJ1-2,.,TRBD1,ASNPGQGYGYT
TRBV19,TRBJ2-2,.,.,ASKNQGFTGELF
TRBV28,TRBJ2-5,.,TRBD1,ASSFFSGQGSGETQY
TRBV11-2,TRBJ2-1,.,TRBD2,ASSELAGGWNEQF
TRBV28,TRBJ2-5,.,TRBD2,ASSFSLAGKETQY
TRBV7-3,TRBJ2-5,once,TRBD1,ASSPAGQGETQY
TRBV11-2,TRBJ2-7,.,.,ASSLEGGGFYEQY
TRBV19,TRBJ2-3,.,TRBD2,ASSSLAGTTDTQY
TRBV6-1,TRBJ1-1,.,.,ASSEMGAGTEAF
TRBV11-2,TRBJ2-1,.,TRBD2,ASSSGGAYNEQF
TRBV2,TRBJ1-4,.,.,ATYGGTNEKLF
TRBV6-5,TRBJ2-2,.,.,ASSSMGDTGELF
TRBV28,TRBJ2-2,.,.,ASRRQNTGELF
TRBV5-1,TRBJ2-5,.,.,ASSLVNQETQY
TRBV19,TRBJ2-1,few,.,ASSISSYNEQF
TRBV29-1,TRBJ2-1,.,TRBD1,SVGGRGRDEQF
TRBV7-9,TRBJ1-2,.,TRBD1,ASSTPDRGLEGYT
TRBV6-5,TRBJ2-6,.,.,ASSFSSSGANVLT
TRBV27,TRBJ2-7,.,.,ASSFGYEQY
TRBV28,TRBJ2-7,.,.,ASSLIRSAYEQY
TRBV2,TRBJ2-3,.,TRBD2,ASSGGGGTDTQY
TRBV7-9,TRBJ1-1,.,.,ASSLWGNTEAF
TRBV5-1,TRBJ2-7,.,.,ASSPEPYEQY
TRBV4-1,TRBJ1-5,once,.,ASSQDWGPHQPQH
TRBV9,TRBJ2-1,.,.,ASSHGAPRDEQF
TRBV30,TRBJ1-4,once,.,AWSVHLPTGWEKLF
TRBV7-2,TRBJ2-2,.,.,ASSLGVGPGELF
TRBV6-5,TRBJ2-1,.,TRBD2,ASSRGTSGYNEQF
TRBV27,TRBJ2-7,.,TRBD2,ASSELAGAFEQY
TRBV29-1,TRBJ2-2,.,TRBD1,SAGTGITGELF
TRBV28,TRBJ2-7,.,TRBD1,ASSRTGRFYEQY
TRBV7-9,TRBJ2-1,.,.,ASSTPGPSYNEQF
TRBV6-5,TRBJ2-4,.,TRBD1,ASSSLPGQLIQY
TRBV7-6,TRBJ2-7,.,TRBD1,ASSLSTLGQAYEQY
TRBV9,TRBJ2-3,.,TRBD2,ASSVGGVADTQY
TRBV2,TRBJ1-2,.,TRBD1,ASRGDSYGYT
TRBV7-9,TRBJ1-3,.,.,ASSLGPGSTIY
TRBV6-1,TRBJ2-1,.,TRBD2,ASSVSAALAGGRLGNEQF
TRBV27,TRBJ1-5,.,TRBD1,ASSLIGTGGQPQH
TRBV6-5,TRBJ1-5,.,.,ASRLSGNQPQH
TRBV15,TRBJ2-1,once,.,ATSHFARRDEQF
TRBV5-1,TRBJ2-1,.,.,ASSERGSGTSDNEQF
TRBV9,TRBJ1-2,.,TRBD1,ASSVGGTGLVYGYT
TRBV5-8,TRBJ1-5,.,.,ASSYSTRGSNQPQH
TRBV27,TRBJ2-1,.,TRBD2,ASSFSSGVYNEQF
TRBV10-2,TRBJ2-1,once,TRBD2,ASWTSAPPGDEQF
TRBV11-2,TRBJ2-3,.,TRBD2,ASSYQSGRALPMDTQY
TRBV2,TRBJ2-2,.,TRBD2,ASSDPGLAGGVAGELF
TRBV6-6,TRBJ2-1,.,.,ASSYLDEQF
TRBV27,TRBJ2-7,.,.,ASSSTKQEIGISSYEQY